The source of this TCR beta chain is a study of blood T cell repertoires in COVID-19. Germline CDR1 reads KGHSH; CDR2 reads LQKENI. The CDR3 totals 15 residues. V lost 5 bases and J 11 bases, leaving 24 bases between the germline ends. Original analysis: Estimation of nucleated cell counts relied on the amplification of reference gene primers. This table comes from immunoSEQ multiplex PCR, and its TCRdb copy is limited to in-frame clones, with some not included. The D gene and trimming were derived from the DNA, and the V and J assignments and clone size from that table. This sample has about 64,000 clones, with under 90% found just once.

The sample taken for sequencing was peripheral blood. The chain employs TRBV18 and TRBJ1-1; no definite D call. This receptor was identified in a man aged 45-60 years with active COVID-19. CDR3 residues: CASSKTGGKEIWAFF. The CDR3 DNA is TGTGCCAGCTCAAAAACGGGAGGGAAGGAGATTTGGGCTTTCTTT.